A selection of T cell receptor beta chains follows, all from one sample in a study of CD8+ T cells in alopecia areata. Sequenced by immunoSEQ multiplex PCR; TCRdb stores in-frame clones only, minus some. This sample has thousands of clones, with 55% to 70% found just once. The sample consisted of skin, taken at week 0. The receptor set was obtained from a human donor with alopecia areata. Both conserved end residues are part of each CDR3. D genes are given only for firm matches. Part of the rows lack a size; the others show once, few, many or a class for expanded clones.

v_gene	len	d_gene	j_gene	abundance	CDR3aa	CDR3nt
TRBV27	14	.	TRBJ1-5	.	CASREVGGGQPQHF	TGTGCCAGCAGGGAGGTGGGGGGGGGTCAGCCCCAGCATTTT
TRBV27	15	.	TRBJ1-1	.	CASSPTFFRNTEAFF	TGTGCCAGCAGTCCCACTTTTTTCCGGAACACTGAAGCTTTCTTT
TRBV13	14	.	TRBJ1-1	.	CASSLTDGTSEAFF	TGTGCCAGCAGCTTAACTGACGGGACATCTGAAGCTTTCTTT
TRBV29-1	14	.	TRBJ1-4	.	CSVRPGIRGEKLFF	TGCAGCGTTCGGCCCGGAATACGAGGAGAAAAACTGTTTTTT
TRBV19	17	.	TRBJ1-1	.	CASSILLPTDHNTEAFF	TGTGCCAGTAGTATCCTTCTGCCCACAGATCATAACACTGAAGCTTTCTTT
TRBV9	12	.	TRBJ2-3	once	CASSVWQGKQYF	TGTGCCAGCAGCGTGTGGCAGGGGAAGCAGTATTTT
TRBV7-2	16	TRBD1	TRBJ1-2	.	CASSNRDRVLNYGYTF	TGTGCCAGCAGCAACCGGGACAGGGTCCTTAACTATGGCTACACCTTC
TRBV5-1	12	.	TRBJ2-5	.	CASSLLGGAQYF	TGCGCCAGCAGCTTGCTTGGCGGGGCCCAGTACTTC
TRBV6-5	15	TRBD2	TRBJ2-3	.	CASRPPGLEEDTQYF	TGTGCCAGCAGGCCACCGGGACTAGAGGAGGATACGCAGTATTTT
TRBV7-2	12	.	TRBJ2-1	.	CASSSTNNEQFF	TGTGCCAGCAGCTCTACCAACAATGAGCAGTTCTTC
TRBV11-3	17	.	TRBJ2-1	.	CASSSLDRWSSYNEQFF	TGTGCCAGCAGCTCTCTCGACCGCTGGAGCTCCTACAATGAGCAGTTCTTC
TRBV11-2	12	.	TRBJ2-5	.	CASSLYQETQYF	TGTGCCAGCAGCTTATATCAAGAGACCCAGTACTTC
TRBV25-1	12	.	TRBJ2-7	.	CASTSTPGMQYF	TGTGCCAGCACGTCAACCCCAGGGATGCAGTACTTC
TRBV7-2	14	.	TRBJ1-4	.	CASSLEDADEKLFF	TGTGCCAGCAGCTTAGAGGACGCGGATGAAAAACTGTTTTTT
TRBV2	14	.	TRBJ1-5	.	CASSDWGSNQPQHF	TGTGCCAGCAGTGATTGGGGTAGCAATCAGCCCCAGCATTTT
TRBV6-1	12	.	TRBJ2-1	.	CASVVAYNEQFF	TGTGCCAGCGTCGTGGCCTACAATGAGCAGTTCTTC
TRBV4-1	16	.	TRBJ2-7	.	CASSQEHGTENYEQYF	TGCGCCAGCAGCCAAGAACATGGGACGGAAAACTACGAGCAGTACTTC
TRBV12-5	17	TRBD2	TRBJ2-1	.	CASGSPSGGAFYNEQFF	TGTGCTAGTGGTTCTCCTAGCGGGGGGGCCTTTTACAATGAGCAGTTCTTC
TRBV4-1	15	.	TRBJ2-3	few	CASSQYGAGTDTQYF	TGCGCCAGCAGCCAATACGGGGCAGGGACAGATACGCAGTATTTT
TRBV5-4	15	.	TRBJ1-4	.	CASRAGTSLDEKLFF	TGTGCCAGCAGGGCCGGGACTTCCCTGGACGAAAAACTGTTTTTT
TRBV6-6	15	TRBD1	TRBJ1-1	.	CASSSTGEGNTEAFF	TGTGCCAGCAGTTCCACAGGGGAGGGGAACACTGAAGCTTTCTTT
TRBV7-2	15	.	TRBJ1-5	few	CASSPVGAHNQPQHF	TGTGCCAGCAGCCCCGTTGGGGCCCACAATCAGCCCCAGCATTTT
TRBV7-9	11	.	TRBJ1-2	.	CASSLEYGYTF	TGTGCCAGCAGCTTAGAGTATGGCTACACCTTC
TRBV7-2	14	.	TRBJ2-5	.	CASSLLTREETQYF	TGTGCCAGCAGCTTATTAACTAGAGAAGAGACCCAGTACTTC
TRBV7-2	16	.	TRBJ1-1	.	CASSSAGLGPNTEAFF	TGTGCCAGCAGCTCTGCAGGTCTTGGCCCGAACACTGAAGCTTTCTTT
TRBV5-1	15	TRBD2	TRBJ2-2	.	CASSPGLAGSGELFF	TGCGCCAGCAGCCCGGGACTAGCGGGTTCCGGGGAGCTGTTTTTT
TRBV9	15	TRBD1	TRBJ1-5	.	CASSRGQDSNQPQHF	TGTGCCAGCAGCCGTGGACAGGATAGCAATCAGCCCCAGCATTTT
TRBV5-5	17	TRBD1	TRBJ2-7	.	CASSQRLTGTGTYEQYF	TGTGCCAGCAGCCAACGTCTAACCGGGACAGGGACCTACGAGCAGTACTTC
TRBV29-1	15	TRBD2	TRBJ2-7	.	CSVMSSGGFNYEQYF	TGCAGCGTTATGAGTAGCGGGGGATTTAATTACGAGCAGTACTTC
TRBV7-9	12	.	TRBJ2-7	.	CASSRETYEQYF	TGTGCCAGCAGCCGTGAGACCTACGAGCAGTACTTC
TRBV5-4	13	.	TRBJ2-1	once	CASSLYGNNEQFF	TGTGCCAGCAGCTTGTACGGGAATAATGAGCAGTTCTTC
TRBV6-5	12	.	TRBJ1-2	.	CASSPEPYGYTF	TGTGCCAGCAGCCCCGAACCCTATGGCTACACCTTC
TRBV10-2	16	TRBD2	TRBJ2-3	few	CASSEGASGNTDTQYF	TGCGCCAGCAGTGAGGGTGCTAGCGGGAACACAGATACGCAGTATTTT
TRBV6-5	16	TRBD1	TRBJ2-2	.	CASSSDRPANTGELFF	TGTGCCAGCAGTTCGGACAGGCCAGCGAACACCGGGGAGCTGTTTTTT
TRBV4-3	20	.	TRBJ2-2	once	CASSQDRIGQFSANTGELFF	TGCGCCAGCAGCCAAGATCGAATCGGGCAGTTCAGTGCGAACACCGGGGAGCTGTTTTTT
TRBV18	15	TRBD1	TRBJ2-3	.	CASSPRDRATDTQYF	TGTGCCAGCTCACCAAGGGACAGGGCTACAGATACGCAGTATTTT
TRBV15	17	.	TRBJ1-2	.	CATSMFEGCGKTYGYTF	TGTGCCACCAGCATGTTTGAAGGGTGTGGAAAGACCTATGGCTACACCTTC
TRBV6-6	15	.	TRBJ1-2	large	CASSYSPGGDYGYTF	TGTGCCAGCAGTTACTCACCAGGAGGGGACTATGGCTACACCTTC
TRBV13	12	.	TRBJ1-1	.	CASSGGNTEAFF	TGTGCCAGCAGCGGGGGGAACACTGAAGCTTTCTTT
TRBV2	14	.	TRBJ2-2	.	CASKEQGPTGELFF	TGTGCCAGCAAGGAACAGGGACCCACCGGGGAGCTGTTTTTT
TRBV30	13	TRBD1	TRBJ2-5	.	CAWTDRGTETQYF	TGTGCCTGGACCGACAGGGGGACTGAGACCCAGTACTTC
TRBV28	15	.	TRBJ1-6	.	CASSLDSSYNSPLHF	TGTGCCAGCAGTTTAGACTCCTCCTATAATTCACCCCTCCACTTT
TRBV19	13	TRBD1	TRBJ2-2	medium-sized	CASSTQGAGELFF	TGTGCCAGTAGTACGCAGGGGGCCGGGGAGCTGTTTTTT
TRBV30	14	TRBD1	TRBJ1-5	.	CAWSGQGTNQPQHF	TGTGCCTGGAGTGGACAGGGAACGAATCAGCCCCAGCATTTT
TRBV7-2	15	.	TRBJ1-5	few	CASSLAGGSNQPQHF	TGTGCCAGCAGCTTAGCCGGGGGGAGCAATCAGCCCCAGCATTTT
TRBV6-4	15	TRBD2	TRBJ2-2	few	CASSDSGGATGELFF	TGTGCCAGCAGTGACTCCGGGGGGGCCACCGGGGAGCTGTTTTTT
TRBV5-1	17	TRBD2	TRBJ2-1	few	CASSSTSGGYSYNEQFF	TGCGCCAGCAGCTCCACTAGCGGGGGTTACTCCTACAATGAGCAGTTCTTC
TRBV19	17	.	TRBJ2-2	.	CASTPILTGRNTGELFF	TGTGCCAGTACCCCAATCCTGACAGGACGGAACACCGGGGAGCTGTTTTTT
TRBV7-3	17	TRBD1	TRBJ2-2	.	CASSSRRVGQGTGELFF	TGTGCCAGCAGCAGTCGACGGGTGGGACAGGGGACCGGGGAGCTGTTTTTT
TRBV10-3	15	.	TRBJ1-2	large	CASSRGGNANYGYTF	TGTGCCTCTTCCCGGGGCGGAAATGCAAACTATGGCTACACCTTC